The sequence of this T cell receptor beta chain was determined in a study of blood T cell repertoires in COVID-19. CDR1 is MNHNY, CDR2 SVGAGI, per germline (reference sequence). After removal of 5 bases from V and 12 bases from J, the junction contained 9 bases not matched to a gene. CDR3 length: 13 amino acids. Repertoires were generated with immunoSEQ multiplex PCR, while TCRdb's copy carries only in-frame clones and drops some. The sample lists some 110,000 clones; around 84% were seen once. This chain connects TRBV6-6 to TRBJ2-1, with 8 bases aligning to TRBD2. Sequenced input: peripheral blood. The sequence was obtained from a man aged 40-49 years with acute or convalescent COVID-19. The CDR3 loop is CASSTGTRGGQFF. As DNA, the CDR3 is TGTGCCAGCAGTACCGGGACTAGGGGAGGGCAGTTCTTC.